The T cell receptor (beta chain) described here comes from a study of cytomegalovirus exposure and HLA in healthy donors. Study-wide findings and caveats: According to reports, the classifier identified cytomegalovirus status with high specificity and sensitivity. It was only CMV serostatus that was available as immune exposure information. Cytomegalovirus association was assigned to some 160 TCR beta chains.

Note on this clone: Its cognate antigen is unknown.

The primer mix had 60 Vbeta and 13 Jbeta primers. Here immunoSEQ multiplex PCR was the method, and the copy in TCRdb shows in-frame clones only, minus some. The sample includes 150,000 or so clones, about four fifths seen only once; the top ten take approximately 2.6%. Germline loops: CDR1 SNHLY, CDR2 FYNNEI. The CDR3 runs to 18 residues. The junction had 9 bases not matched to a gene; V was cut back by 3 bases and J by 4 bases. The sequence was collected from a man between 18 and 35 years old in good health and CMV-seronegative. The chain employs TRBV2 and TRBJ2-7; 16 nucleotides align to TRBD2. The source material was PBMCs. The CDR3 nucleotides read TGTGCCAGCAGTGACCAGCAGGTGGGACTAGCGGGAGGGTACGAGCAGTACTTC. It is translated as CASSDQQVGLAGGYEQYF.